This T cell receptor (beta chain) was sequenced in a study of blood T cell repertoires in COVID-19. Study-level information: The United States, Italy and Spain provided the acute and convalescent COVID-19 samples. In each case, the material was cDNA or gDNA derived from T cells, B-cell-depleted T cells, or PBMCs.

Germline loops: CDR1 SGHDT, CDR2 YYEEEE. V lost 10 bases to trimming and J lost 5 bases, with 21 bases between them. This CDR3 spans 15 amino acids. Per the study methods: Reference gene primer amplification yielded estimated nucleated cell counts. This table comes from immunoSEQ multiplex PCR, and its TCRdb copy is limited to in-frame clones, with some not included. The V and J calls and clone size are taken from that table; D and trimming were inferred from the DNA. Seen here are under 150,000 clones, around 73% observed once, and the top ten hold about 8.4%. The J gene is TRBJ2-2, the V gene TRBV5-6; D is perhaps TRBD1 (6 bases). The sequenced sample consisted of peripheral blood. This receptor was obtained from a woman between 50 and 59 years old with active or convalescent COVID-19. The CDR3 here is CAVQSRGVRTGELFF. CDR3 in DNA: TGTGCCGTGCAGTCCAGGGGCGTAAGGACCGGGGAGCTGTTTTTT.